This TCR beta chain was identified during a study of identifying expanded T cells in peripheral blood. There are 14 residues in the CDR3. Per germline, CDR1 PRHDT and CDR2 FYEKMQ (reference sequence). Deletions cut 1 base from V and 6 bases from J, with 13 bases between. Here immunoSEQ multiplex PCR was the method, and the copy in TCRdb shows in-frame clones only, minus some. The profile shows some 95,000 clones, about 86% of them singletons. The sequenced material came from blood. V and J are TRBV13 and TRBJ2-7; D possibly corresponds to TRBD2 (7 bases). The clonotype was recovered from a person between 18 and 75 years old in good health. This CDR3 is CASSLVYREGEQYF. In DNA, the CDR3 is TGTGCCAGCAGCTTAGTCTACAGGGAGGGCGAGCAGTACTTC. Filled out from reference TRBV13 and TRBJ2-7, the complete variable domain reads AAGVIQSPRHLIKEKRETATLKCYPIPRHDTVYWYQQGPGQDPQFLISFYEKMQSDKGSIPDRFSAQQFSDYHSELNMSSLELGDSALYFCASSLVYREGEQYFGPGTRLTVT.